This TCR beta chain was recorded in a study of glioma-infiltrating T cells. A word on this clonotype: No antigen is known for it. A single base separates this from a much larger clone, so it may be a read error.

Whole-study results and caveats: Tissue-blood divergence was below expectation in non-neoplastic patients, above in gliomas.

Using RNA template, CDR3s of TCR alpha and beta were amplified with iRepertoire arm-PCR. MiXCR, run by TCRdb on the multiplex PCR reads, gives a single entry per CDR3 protein. The sample lists about 400,000 distinct CDR3 sequences, about two fifths occurring once. Trimming took 2 bases from V and 9 from J, leaving 20 bases between them. Per the germline V gene, CDR1 is MNHNY and CDR2 is SVGAGI (reference sequence). This CDR3 region has 16 residues. The receptor's source is a human donor with low-grade glioma or glioblastoma, undergoing nonglioma brain surgery, or in good health (not recorded which). This rearrangement joins TRBV6-6 to TRBJ2-1; D possibly corresponds to TRBD2 (6 bases). Sequencing was done on a sample of glioma tissue, nonneoplastic brain tissue, or PBMCs (not recorded which). The CDR3 spells CASSYRVGGRESEQFF. Written as DNA, the CDR3 is TGTGCCAGCAGTTACCGGGTGGGAGGCAGGGAGAGTGAGCAGTTCTTC.